A single sample is the source of the 11 T cell receptor beta chains below, sequenced in a study of beta chain features in type 1 diabetes. Study-wide findings and caveats: Shortening of TCRB CDR3s, moderate but significant, appeared in all four CD4+ subsets of Type 1 diabetes patients.

These TCRs are of unknown antigen specificity. Isolated RNA was reverse transcribed in full, so expressed TCRB transcripts were sequenced. This table comes from immunoSEQ multiplex PCR, and its TCRdb copy is limited to in-frame clones, with some not included. The sample lists about 280,000 clones, around 16% occurring once. Sequencing was performed on naive CD4+ T cells from blood. These TCRs come from a man between 18 and 35 years old with type 1 diabetes.

The chain couples TRBV6-1 to TRBJ1-1; D may be TRBD1 (6 bases). V lost 5 bases, J lost 7 bases, and 20 bases lay in between. Germline V CDR1 and CDR2: MNHNS, SASEGT. CDR3 length: 15 amino acids. CDR3 protein: CASSRPIDGQHEAFF. In DNA form, the CDR3 reads TGTGCCAGCAGTCGCCCTATAGACGGACAGCATGAAGCTTTCTTT.

This chain links TRBV5-1 with TRBJ2-1; no firm D call. Germline V lookup: CDR1 SGHRS, CDR2 YFSETQ. The CDR3 is made up of 15 amino acids. V was clipped by 1 base and J by 5 bases, with 13 bases between them. CDR3 residues: CASSLYDGVDNEQFF. As DNA, the CDR3 is TGCGCCAGCAGCTTGTATGATGGAGTGGACAATGAGCAGTTCTTC.

The V call is TRBV6-5, the J call TRBJ2-7, with D possibly being TRBD1 (5 bases). This CDR3 has 15 amino acids. The V gene's germline CDR1 is MNHEY and CDR2 SVGAGI. The V end was cut by 2 bases, the J end by 3 bases, with 14 bases between. In DNA form, the CDR3 reads TGTGCCAGCAGTTACAACGGACAACCGATCTACGAGCAGTACTTC. This sequence encodes CASSYNGQPIYEQYF.

A few counts support this clone. V and J are TRBV6-5 and TRBJ2-7; TRBD2 aligns across 12 bases. This CDR3 spans 13 amino acids. The germline gives CDR1 MNHEY, CDR2 SVGAGI. The J segment lost 6 bases and the V segment lost 5 bases, leaving 2 bases of the junction unmatched. As DNA, the CDR3 is TGTGCCAGCAGTGGACTAGCGGGATTCGAGCAGTACTTC. Translating it yields CASSGLAGFEQYF.

The chain uses TRBV7-2 and TRBJ2-1; 12 bases align to TRBD2. Per the germline V gene, CDR1 is SGHTA and CDR2 is FQGNSA. The CDR3 runs 16 residues. With 2 bases clipped from V and 7 bases from J, the junction kept 6 bases outside the gene matches. CDR3 in amino acids: CASSLRLAGVNNEQFF. The CDR3 DNA reads TGTGCCAGCAGCTTAAGACTAGCGGGAGTTAATAATGAGCAGTTCTTC.

This chain connects TRBV18 to TRBJ1-2, with 8 positions matching TRBD1. This CDR3 is built from 13 residues. V lost 5 bases to trimming and J lost 5 bases; unmatched junction nucleotides: 4. CDR1 and CDR2 from the germline V gene are KGHSH and LQKENI. CDR3 protein: CASSKDREYGYTF. CDR3 sequence (DNA): TGTGCCAGCTCAAAGGACAGGGAATATGGCTACACCTTC.

This clone showed up just a few times. The chain uses TRBV29-1 and TRBJ1-1; 10 positions match TRBD1. The CDR3 is 12 residues long. V shed 5 bases, J shed 4 bases, and the junction held 1 base outside the gene matches. The germline V gene has CDR1 SQVTM and CDR2 ANQGSEA. The CDR3 here is CSVWDRGTEAFF. Written as DNA, the CDR3 is TGCAGCGTTTGGGACAGGGGCACTGAAGCTTTCTTT.

This chain uses TRBV19 with TRBJ1-6, with D possibly TRBD1 on 5 matching bases. Germline V gene data show CDR1 as LNHDA and CDR2 as SQIVND (reference sequence). The CDR3 has 14 amino acids. V was cut by 2 bases and J by 10 bases, with 12 bases left in between. CDR3 coding DNA: TGTGCCAGTAGTATAATGCAGGGCGGATCACCCCTCCACTTT. It codes for CASSIMQGGSPLHF.

The V call is TRBV18, the J call TRBJ2-5, with TRBD1 as a possible D gene (5 bases). This CDR3 comprises 13 residues. V was cut by 3 bases and J by 7 bases, with 12 bases left in between. Per germline, CDR1 KGHSH and CDR2 LQKENI. The CDR3 reads CASSPGPLATQYF. Here the CDR3 DNA reads TGTGCCAGCTCACCGGGGCCCCTGGCGACCCAGTACTTC.

This clone showed up just a few times. This rearrangement joins TRBV28 to TRBJ1-2; possibly TRBD1 for D (6 bases). V dropped 4 bases and J dropped 4 bases, with 13 bases sitting between them. CDR3 size: 14 residues. CDR1 is MDHEN and CDR2 is SYDVKM in the germline V gene. Here the CDR3 DNA reads TGTGCCAGCAGTTCCGGACAGTCGACCTATGGCTACACCTTC. Protein sequence: CASSSGQSTYGYTF.

The V call is TRBV7-2, the J call TRBJ2-7; 10 nucleotides line up with TRBD2. The germline CDR1 and CDR2 sequences are SGHTA and FQGNSA. The CDR3 loop spans 14 amino acids. V lost 3 bases, J lost 4 bases, and 3 bases stayed unmatched. CDR3 sequence (DNA): TGTGCCAGCAGCTTGCGGACTAGCGGATACGAGCAGTACTTC. Amino acid sequence: CASSLRTSGYEQYF.